This T cell receptor (beta chain) was found in a study of blood T cell repertoires in COVID-19. Study-wide context: Sites across the United States, Italy and Spain contributed samples from acute and convalescent COVID-19.

TCRdb keeps only in-frame clones here, not all; method: immunoSEQ multiplex PCR. The sample gives around 210,000 clones, roughly 85% of which show up once; approximately 5.1% is in the top ten. While infection was still active, Seattle patients were enrolled and then followed longitudinally. The TCR was taken from a middle-aged man with COVID-19, enrolled during active disease. Sequencing was carried out using peripheral blood.

In DNA form, the CDR3 reads TGTGCCACCACTCCGGCCCCCCGGAGGGGCGCCTATAATTCACCCCTCCACTTT. This translates into CATTPAPRRGAYNSPLHF. The chain recombines TRBV24-1 with TRBJ1-6; D might be TRBD1 (5 bases). The CDR3 extends over 18 amino acids. V lost 8 bases and J 2 bases, leaving 21 bases between the germline ends. CDR1 and CDR2 from the germline V gene are KGHDR and SFDVKD.